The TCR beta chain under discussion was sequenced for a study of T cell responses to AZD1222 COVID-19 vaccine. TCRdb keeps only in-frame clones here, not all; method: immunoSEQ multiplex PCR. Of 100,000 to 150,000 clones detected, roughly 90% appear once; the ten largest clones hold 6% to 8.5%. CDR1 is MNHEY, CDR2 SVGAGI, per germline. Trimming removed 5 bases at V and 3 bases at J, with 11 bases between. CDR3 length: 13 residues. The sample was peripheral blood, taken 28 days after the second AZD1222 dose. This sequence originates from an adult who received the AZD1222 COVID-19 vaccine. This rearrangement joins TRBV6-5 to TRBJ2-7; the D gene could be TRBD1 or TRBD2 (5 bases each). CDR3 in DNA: TGTGCCAGCAGTAGAGGGACCTTCTACGAGCAGTACTTC. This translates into CASSRGTFYEQYF.